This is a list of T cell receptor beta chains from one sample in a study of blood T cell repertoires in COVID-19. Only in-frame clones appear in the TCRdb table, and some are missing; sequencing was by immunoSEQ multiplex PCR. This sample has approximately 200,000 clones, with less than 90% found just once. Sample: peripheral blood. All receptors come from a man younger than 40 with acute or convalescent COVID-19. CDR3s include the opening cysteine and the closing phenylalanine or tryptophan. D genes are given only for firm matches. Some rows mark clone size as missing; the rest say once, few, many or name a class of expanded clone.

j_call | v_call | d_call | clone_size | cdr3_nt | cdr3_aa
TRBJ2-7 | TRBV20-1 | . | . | TGCAGTGCTCAAGGGGGGGGCGAGCAGTACTTC | CSAQGGGEQYF
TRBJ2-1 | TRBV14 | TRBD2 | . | TGTGCCAGCAGCCCCCCCACTAGCGTCGAGCAGTTCTTC | CASSPPTSVEQFF
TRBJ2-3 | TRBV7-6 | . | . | TGTGCCAGCAGCCCGGCGGGGGCGCCGTATTTT | CASSPAGAPYF
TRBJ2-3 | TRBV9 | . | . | TGTGCCAGCAGCGTTGACTTTTATACGCAGTATTTT | CASSVDFYTQYF
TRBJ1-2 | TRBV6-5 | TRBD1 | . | TGTGCCAGCAGGCCTACAGGGGTGAGGGGCTATGGCTACACCTTC | CASRPTGVRGYGYTF
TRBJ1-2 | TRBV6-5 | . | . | TGTGCCAGCAAGGACACCTACGCTGGCTACACCTTC | CASKDTYAGYTF
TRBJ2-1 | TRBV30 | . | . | TGTGCCTGGAGGGGCAGACAGAGCTCCTACAATGAGCAGTTCTTC | CAWRGRQSSYNEQFF
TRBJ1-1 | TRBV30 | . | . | TGTGCCTGGAGCTTACTAAGGGGTAACACTGAAGCTTTCTTT | CAWSLLRGNTEAFF
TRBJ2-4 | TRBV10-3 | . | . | TGTGCCATCAGTGAGGGGACAACGGTTATGGACATTCAGTACTTC | CAISEGTTVMDIQYF
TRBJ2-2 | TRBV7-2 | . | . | TGTGCCAGCAGCTTAGGGCGGGGTCGTAGCACCGGGGAGCTGTTTTTT | CASSLGRGRSTGELFF
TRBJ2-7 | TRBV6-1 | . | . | TGTGCCAGCAGTGACGTCTACGAGCAGTACTTC | CASSDVYEQYF
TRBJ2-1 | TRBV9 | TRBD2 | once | TGTGCCAGCAGCGTAACCCTGCGGGAGGGCCTTAATGAGCAGTTCTTC | CASSVTLREGLNEQFF
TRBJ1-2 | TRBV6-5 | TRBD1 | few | TGTGCCAGCAGCCCGGGAGGGGGCGCGCAACATGGCTACACCTTC | CASSPGGGAQHGYTF
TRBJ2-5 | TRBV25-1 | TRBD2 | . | TGTGCCAGCAGTGACAGACTAGCGGGATACCAAGAGACCCAGTACTTC | CASSDRLAGYQETQYF
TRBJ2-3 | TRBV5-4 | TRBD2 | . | TGTGCCAGCATGGACGGCGGGGGGGCGGAAGATACGCAGTATTTT | CASMDGGGAEDTQYF
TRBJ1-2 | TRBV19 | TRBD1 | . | TGTGCCAGTAGTGAACAGGGGGCGATTGGTCATGGCTACACCTTC | CASSEQGAIGHGYTF
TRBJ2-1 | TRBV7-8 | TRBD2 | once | TGTGCCAGCAGCTCCGGGACTAGCGCCCGCAATGAGCAGTTCTTC | CASSSGTSARNEQFF
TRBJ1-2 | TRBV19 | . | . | TGTGCCAGTAGAACAGGGTCCCCCTATGGCTACACCTTC | CASRTGSPYGYTF
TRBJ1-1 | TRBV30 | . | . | TGTGCCTGGAGCGGCGGGGGGACTGAAGCTTTCTTT | CAWSGGGTEAFF
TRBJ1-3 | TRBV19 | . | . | TGTGCCAGTAGGGAGCGGCCGAACTCTGGAAACACCATATATTTT | CASRERPNSGNTIYF
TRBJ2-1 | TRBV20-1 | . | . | TGCAGTGCTAGAGATATATTAGAGCAGTTCTTC | CSARDILEQFF
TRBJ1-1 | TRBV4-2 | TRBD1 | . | TGTGCCAGCAGCCAAGAACGTGGGACAGGGGGTATAGCTTTCTTT | CASSQERGTGGIAFF
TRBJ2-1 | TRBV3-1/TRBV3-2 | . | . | TGTGCCAGCAGCCAAGTTGGAGGGGTAGTTGAGCAGTTCTTC | CASSQVGGVVEQFF
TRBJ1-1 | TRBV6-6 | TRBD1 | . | TGTGCCAGCAGTCGACAGGGGGGCGAAGCTTTCTTT | CASSRQGGEAFF
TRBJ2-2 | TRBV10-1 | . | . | TGCGCCAGCAGTGCTGTTAGAAGTGTTATAGGGGAGCTGTTTTTT | CASSAVRSVIGELFF
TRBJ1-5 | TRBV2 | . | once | TGTGCCAGCAGTTTTTACAATCAGCCCCAGCATTTT | CASSFYNQPQHF
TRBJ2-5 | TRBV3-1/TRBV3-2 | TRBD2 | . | TGTGCCAGCAGCCAAGTCCTAACTAGCGGGGGGGTGAAAGAGACCCAGTACTTC | CASSQVLTSGGVKETQYF
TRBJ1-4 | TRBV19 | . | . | TGTGCCAGGCAGTGGACAGACGAAAATGAAAAACTGTTTTTT | CARQWTDENEKLFF
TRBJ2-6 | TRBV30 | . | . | TGTGCCTGGAGCGAAAGGGGTTCTGGGGCCAACGTCCTGACTTTC | CAWSERGSGANVLTF
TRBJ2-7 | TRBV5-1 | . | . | TGCGCCAGCAGTTTAACAGGACCCTACGAGCAGTACTTC | CASSLTGPYEQYF
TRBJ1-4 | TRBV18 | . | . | TGTGCCAGCTCAAACCTCTCGGTTGAAAAACTGTTTTTT | CASSNLSVEKLFF
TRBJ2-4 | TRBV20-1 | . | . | TGCAGTGCTAGTCTCTCAAACATTCAGTACTTC | CSASLSNIQYF
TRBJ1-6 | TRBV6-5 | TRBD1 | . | TGTGCCAGCAGGTTCCGGGACAGGGCTTCCCCCCTCCACTTT | CASRFRDRASPLHF
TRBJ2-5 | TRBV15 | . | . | TGTGCCACCAGCAGAGGCGAGGCCTCAGAGACCCAGTACTTC | CATSRGEASETQYF
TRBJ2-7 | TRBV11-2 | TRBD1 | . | TGTGCCAGCAGCTATTGGGACAGCTCCTACGAGCAGTACTTC | CASSYWDSSYEQYF